This passage covers 32 T cell receptor beta chains from one sample sequenced in a study of CD8+ T cells in alopecia areata. Reverse transcription of extracted RNA yielded cDNA, which provided the sequencing template. Only in-frame clones appear in the TCRdb table, and some are missing; sequencing was by immunoSEQ multiplex PCR. The sample holds roughly 250,000 clones, roughly 69% seen once. The sequenced sample was CD4+ T cells sorted from blood, obtained at week 0. The receptors shown here come from a human donor with alopecia areata.

This chain links TRBV5-1 with TRBJ2-6; D is uncertain. V was shortened by 0 bases and J by 0 bases, with 10 bases between the two germline ends. This CDR3 contains 17 residues. Germline V CDR1 and CDR2: SGHRS, YFSETQ. The CDR3 DNA is TGCGCCAGCAGCTTGGAGCCAGGTGCCTCTGGGGCCAACGTCCTGACTTTC. It codes for CASSLEPGASGANVLTF.

On this clone itself: This same CDR3 is encoded by further DNA sequences in the sample. The genes are TRBV30 and TRBJ1-1; D is undetermined. The CDR3 has 11 residues. The V gene's germline CDR1 is GTSNPN and CDR2 SVGIG (reference sequence). V gave up 3 bases and J gave up 3 bases, with 5 bases separating them. The DNA for the CDR3 is TGTGCCTGGAGGGGTTACACTGAAGCTTTCTTT. Its translation: CAWRGYTEAFF.

This chain joins TRBV2 and TRBJ2-1; no clear D. The V gene's germline CDR1 is SNHLY and CDR2 FYNNEI. V dropped 4 bases and J dropped 6 bases, with 7 bases sitting between them. This CDR3 is 12 amino acids long. Here the CDR3 DNA reads TGTGCCAGCAGTGTATCAGGCAATGAGCAGTTCTTC. It codes for CASSVSGNEQFF.

This chain uses TRBV9 with TRBJ1-5, with TRBD1 as a possible D gene (5 bases). CDR1 is SGDLS, CDR2 YYNGEE, per germline. V lost 1 base and J lost 0, with 11 bases in between. The length of the CDR3 is 16 residues. DNA for the CDR3: TGTGCCAGCAGCGTACCAGGGTGCTATAGCAATCAGCCCCAGCATTTT. Encoded protein: CASSVPGCYSNQPQHF.

The CDR3 coding sequence is TGTGCCAGCCGCCTCCCGGGACAGGGGCGGGGGGAAGCTTTCTTT. Protein sequence: CASRLPGQGRGEAFF. The V gene is TRBV27, the J gene TRBJ1-1; 10 bases agree with TRBD1. The V and J ends lost 8 bases and 8 bases, in that order; junction bases with no gene match: 14. The CDR3 is 15 residues long. CDR1 and CDR2 from the germline V gene are MNHEY and SMNVEV (reference sequence).

The rearrangement joins TRBV30 to TRBJ1-2; 8 nucleotides match TRBD1. This CDR3 region has 13 residues. Germline values: CDR1 GTSNPN, CDR2 SVGIG (reference sequence). The J segment lost 3 bases and the V segment lost 2 bases, leaving 2 bases of the junction unmatched. The CDR3 sequence: CAWSPQGDYGYTF. Written as DNA, the CDR3 is TGTGCCTGGAGTCCACAGGGGGACTATGGCTACACCTTC.

This chain joins TRBV15 and TRBJ2-5, with D maybe TRBD1 (6 bases). CDR3 length equals 13 residues. Deletions cut 1 base from V and 3 bases from J, with 6 bases between. Looked up from germline, CDR1 is LNHNV and CDR2 is YYDKDF (reference sequence). In nucleotides, the CDR3 is TGTGCCACCAGCAGAGGGACAGAAGAGACCCAGTACTTC. This codes for CATSRGTEETQYF.

V and J are TRBV6-1 and TRBJ1-4, with D unclear. This CDR3 is 15 amino acids long. Trimming took off 5 bases at V and 3 bases at J, with 13 bases between the two ends. Germline CDR1 reads MNHNS; CDR2 reads SASEGT. The DNA for the CDR3 is TGTGCCAGCAGTCTCACTAGGGCTGCTAATGAAAAACTGTTTTTT. It yields the protein CASSLTRAANEKLFF.

The V and J genes are TRBV29-1 and TRBJ2-5, with D possibly TRBD2 on 6 matching bases. The V gene lost 5 bases and the J gene lost 9 bases, with 16 bases spanning the gap. The CDR3 is 12 residues long. Germline CDR1 SQVTM, CDR2 ANQGSEA. Here the CDR3 DNA reads TGCAGCGTTTCGGGACTGGGAACGGCCCAGTACTTC. It specifies CSVSGLGTAQYF.

The chain combines TRBV11-2 with TRBJ2-1; D possibly corresponds to TRBD2 (5 bases). The CDR3 length is 15 residues. Germline values: CDR1 SGHAT, CDR2 FQNNGV. The germline V and J ends were trimmed by 0 bases and 4 bases, with 10 bases remaining between them. The CDR3 here is CASSLDASLYNEQFF. CDR3 coding DNA: TGTGCCAGCAGCTTAGATGCTAGCTTGTACAATGAGCAGTTCTTC.

V is TRBV30 and J is TRBJ1-5; perhaps TRBD1 as D (6 bases). V was shortened by 0 bases and J by 6 bases, with 12 bases between the two germline ends. This CDR3 is 14 amino acids long. Per the germline V gene, CDR1 is GTSNPN and CDR2 is SVGIG (reference sequence). The CDR3 here is CAWSVPGGGQPQHF. As DNA, the CDR3 is TGTGCCTGGAGTGTTCCCGGGGGCGGTCAGCCCCAGCATTTT.

CDR3 sequence: CAWKRDYPYSPLHF. The DNA of the CDR3 is TGTGCCTGGAAAAGAGACTACCCTTATTCACCCCTCCACTTT. This chain links TRBV30 with TRBJ1-6, with no clear D. Between the trimmed V and J ends, which lost 4 bases and 8 bases, there was a span of 15 bases. From germline, CDR1 is GTSNPN and CDR2 SVGIG (reference sequence). This CDR3 has 14 residues.

This clone came up a few times. The genes are TRBV5-1 and TRBJ1-1; D is unresolved. The CDR3 is 16 amino acids. CDR1 and CDR2 from the germline V gene are SGHRS and YFSETQ. V gave up 5 bases and J gave up 1 base, with 18 bases separating them. The CDR3 here is CASRAGLSLENTEAFF. The CDR3 coding sequence is TGCGCCAGCAGAGCTGGGCTCAGCCTAGAGAACACTGAAGCTTTCTTT.

The chain couples TRBV30 to TRBJ2-5; TRBD2 matches 10 bases. This CDR3 region has 14 residues. With 4 bases clipped from V and 5 bases from J, the junction kept 7 bases outside the gene matches. Germline loops: CDR1 GTSNPN, CDR2 SVGIG (reference sequence). CDR3 sequence (DNA): TGTGCCTGGACTCGAGCGGGGGGGATGGAGACCCAGTACTTC. Encoded protein: CAWTRAGGMETQYF.

The chain employs TRBV4-2 and TRBJ2-7, with 9 bases matching TRBD1. The CDR3 sequence is 16 residues long. Germline loops: CDR1 LGHNA, CDR2 YNFKEQ. Trimming removed 1 base from V and 5 bases from J; junction bases left unmatched: 9. The CDR3 protein is CASSQASGQGRNEQYF. The DNA for the CDR3 is TGTGCCAGCAGCCAAGCATCGGGACAGGGAAGGAACGAGCAGTACTTC.

The CDR3 bases are TGCAGTGCTAAGGGGAGGCCTGAAGCTTTCTTT. Translated, it gives CSAKGRPEAFF. The chain recombines TRBV20-1 with TRBJ1-1; perhaps TRBD1 as D (5 bases). The CDR3 runs 11 residues. V was cut by 4 bases and J by 6 bases, with 9 bases left in between. Germline assignment: CDR1 DFQATT and CDR2 SNEGSKA (reference sequence).

V and J are TRBV30 and TRBJ2-7; D ambiguous. The CDR3 loop spans 14 amino acids. Germline-derived CDR1 and CDR2 are GTSNPN and SVGIG (reference sequence). Trimming left V 0 bases short and J 6 bases short, with 15 bases between. Written as DNA, the CDR3 is TGTGCCTGGAGTGTTAGGTCCGTAAGGACCGAGCAGTACTTC. It specifies CAWSVRSVRTEQYF.

This chain uses TRBV12-5 with TRBJ1-5; possibly TRBD1 for D (5 bases). Per the germline V gene, CDR1 is LGHNT and CDR2 is FRNRAP. The CDR3 totals 14 residues. V lost 6 bases and J 7 bases, leaving 16 bases between the germline ends. The CDR3 here is CASGDPPRGQPQHF. In nucleotides, the CDR3 is TGTGCTAGTGGGGACCCTCCCCGGGGGCAGCCCCAGCATTTT.

A word on this clone: The same CDR3 also results from other DNA sequences found in this sample. V gene TRBV4-3 combines with J gene TRBJ1-6; maybe TRBD1 (6 bases). CDR3 length equals 13 residues. In germline, CDR1 is LGHNA, CDR2 YSLEER. V gave up 3 bases and J gave up 8 bases, with 8 bases separating them. CDR3 in DNA: TGCGCCAGCAGCCAGGGGGGCGATTCACCCCTCCACTTT. Translated, it gives CASSQGGDSPLHF.

This chain uses TRBV2 with TRBJ2-2, with D hard to call. CDR1 and CDR2 from the germline V gene are SNHLY and FYNNEI. V lost 1 base, J lost 1 base, and 1 base lay in between. The CDR3 has 13 residues. In DNA, the CDR3 is TGTGCCAGCAGTGAAGGGAACACCGGGGAGCTGTTTTTT. This codes for CASSEGNTGELFF.

This clone was observed a few times. The CDR3 spells CASPDGEQYF. DNA of the CDR3: TGTGCCAGCCCCGACGGCGAGCAGTACTTC. J is TRBJ2-7 and V is TRBV21-1. TRBV21-1 is described as a pseudogene. This CDR3 has 10 amino acids.

The chain recombines TRBV29-1 with TRBJ2-5; weak D call: TRBD2 (6 bases). The CDR3 loop spans 12 amino acids. The germline V gene has CDR1 SQVTM and CDR2 ANQGSEA. CDR3 loop: CTLGRGEETQYF. CDR3 DNA sequence: TGCACCCTAGGGCGGGGAGAAGAGACCCAGTACTTC.

The rearrangement uses TRBV7-2 and TRBJ2-3; tentative D call: TRBD2 (5 bases). The ends were cut back, 5 bases at V and 1 base at J, with 10 bases in the middle. Germline-derived CDR1 and CDR2 are SGHTA and FQGNSA. The CDR3 loop spans 14 amino acids. The CDR3 sequence: CASSPSWGTDTQYF. DNA of the CDR3: TGTGCCAGCAGCCCTAGCTGGGGCACAGATACGCAGTATTTT.

In its sample, this clone was seen a few times. The genes are TRBV25-1 and TRBJ1-2; D might be TRBD1 (6 bases). The length of the CDR3 is 15 residues. Germline CDR1 is MGHDK and CDR2 is SYGVNS. The V and J ends lost 5 bases and 2 bases respectively, with 15 bases between them. This CDR3 reads CASSLHGGPNYGYTF. In DNA, the CDR3 is TGTGCCAGCAGTCTCCATGGGGGCCCCAACTATGGCTACACCTTC.

The rearrangement joins TRBV29-1 to TRBJ2-1, with TRBD1 as a possible D gene (6 bases). CDR1 and CDR2 (germline): SQVTM, ANQGSEA. The CDR3 runs to 14 residues. V gave up 5 bases and J gave up 6 bases, with 17 bases separating them. The CDR3 is CSVIRTVIGNEQFF. The DNA for the CDR3 is TGCAGCGTTATCAGGACAGTAATAGGCAATGAGCAGTTCTTC.

The V gene is TRBV6-6, the J gene TRBJ2-3; D unresolved. The germline V gene has CDR1 MNHNY and CDR2 SVGAGI (reference sequence). This CDR3 has 14 residues. Trimming removed 7 bases from V and 2 bases from J, with 13 bases in between. CDR3 in DNA: TGTGCCAGCACCCAGACTTATTACACAGATACGCAGTATTTT. This sequence encodes CASTQTYYTDTQYF.

The chain couples TRBV27 to TRBJ2-7; 10 nucleotides line up with TRBD2. CDR1 and CDR2 (germline): MNHEY, SMNVEV (reference sequence). Trimming removed 7 bases from V and 3 bases from J; junction bases left unmatched: 9. The CDR3 is 15 residues long. CDR3 sequence: CASKKGLAENYEQYF. The CDR3 nucleotides are TGTGCCAGCAAAAAAGGACTAGCGGAGAACTACGAGCAGTACTTC.

This clone was detected a few times. The V gene is TRBV13, the J gene TRBJ1-6; D unclear. Germline loops: CDR1 PRHDT, CDR2 FYEKMQ (reference sequence). This CDR3 spans 12 amino acids. V lost 1 base to trimming and J lost 14 bases, with 9 bases between them. The CDR3 DNA reads as TGTGCCAGCAGCTTAGATACTTCGGCCCTCCACTTT. It yields the protein CASSLDTSALHF.

The V gene is TRBV6-1, the J gene TRBJ1-1; D gene uncertain. CDR1 is MNHNS, CDR2 SASEGT, per germline. The CDR3 contains 13 residues. V was cut by 4 bases and J by 1 base, with 7 bases left in between. In DNA form, the CDR3 reads TGTGCCAGCAGTGCCGCAGAGAACACTGAAGCTTTCTTT. Translating it yields CASSAAENTEAFF.

The chain links TRBV5-1 to TRBJ2-3; TRBD2 agrees at 10 bases. Per germline, CDR1 SGHRS and CDR2 YFSETQ. The CDR3 has 17 residues. With 0 bases clipped from V and 1 base from J, the junction kept 5 bases outside the gene matches. CDR3 DNA sequence: TGCGCCAGCAGCTTGGAGCCTAGCGGGGGAGGCACAGATACGCAGTATTTT. Amino acid sequence: CASSLEPSGGGTDTQYF.

The rearrangement joins TRBV27 to TRBJ1-1; D gene ambiguous. The V end was cut by 3 bases, the J end by 0 bases, with 17 bases between. Germline CDR1 is MNHEY and CDR2 is SMNVEV (reference sequence). The CDR3 has 17 amino acids. DNA of the CDR3: TGTGCCAGCAGTTTTAGACTGCCCCTCCTTATGAACACTGAAGCTTTCTTT. Its protein is CASSFRLPLLMNTEAFF.

The chain is built from TRBV7-2 and TRBJ2-1; TRBD1 aligns across 7 bases. Looked up from germline, CDR1 is SGHTA and CDR2 is FQGNSA. This CDR3 is 16 amino acids long. The V segment lost 4 bases and the J segment 0 bases; nucleotides outside the gene matches: 6. CDR3 in amino acids: CASSSQGESSYNEQFF. The CDR3 nucleotides are TGTGCCAGCAGCTCTCAGGGGGAGAGCTCCTACAATGAGCAGTTCTTC.